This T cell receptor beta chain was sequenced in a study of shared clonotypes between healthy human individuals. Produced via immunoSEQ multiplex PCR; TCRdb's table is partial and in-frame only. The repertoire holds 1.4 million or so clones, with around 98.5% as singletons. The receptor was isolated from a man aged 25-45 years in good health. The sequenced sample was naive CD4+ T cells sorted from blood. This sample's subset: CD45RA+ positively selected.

The DNA of the CDR3 is TGCAGCTTCGCTCGGGATTCCTACGAGCAGTACTTC. Translated: CSFARDSYEQYF. This chain connects TRBV29-1 to TRBJ2-7; D might be TRBD2 (5 bases). This CDR3 comprises 12 residues. Germline CDR1 and CDR2: SQVTM and ANQGSEA. V was pared by 8 bases and J by 1 base, with 12 bases between.